Listed below are T cell receptor beta chains from one sample, sequenced in a study of shared clonotypes between healthy human individuals. Using immunoSEQ multiplex PCR, the repertoire was profiled, and TCRdb retains in-frame clones only, with some absent. The sample has about 2.3 million clones, approximately 95% seen once. The sample consisted of naive CD4+ T cells from PBMCs. These receptors all stem from a man between 18 and 35 years old in good health. Some clones in this sample may be carry-over from other donors' samples. CDR3s include the opening cysteine and the closing phenylalanine or tryptophan. The order of the fields is CDR3 DNA, CDR3 protein, J gene, clone size, D gene, V gene. D genes are given only for firm matches. The size field is filled for only some rows; it gives once, few, many or a size class.

CDR3 DNA: TGTGCCAGCAGGAAGAGAAGCACAGATACGCAGTATTTT
CDR3 protein: CASRKRSTDTQYF
J gene: TRBJ2-3
clone size: few
D gene: -
V gene: TRBV28

CDR3 DNA: TGTGCCAGCAGTGAATCCTGGAGCAATCAGCCCCAGCATTTT
CDR3 protein: CASSESWSNQPQHF
J gene: TRBJ1-5
clone size: once
D gene: -
V gene: TRBV6-1

CDR3 DNA: TGTGCCAGCAGTGAAGATGCTGGGGCCAACGTCCTGACTTTC
CDR3 protein: CASSEDAGANVLTF
J gene: TRBJ2-6
clone size: -
D gene: -
V gene: TRBV2

CDR3 DNA: TGTGCCAGCTCACCACGTACAGTAAGCAATCAGCCCCAGCATTTT
CDR3 protein: CASSPRTVSNQPQHF
J gene: TRBJ1-5
clone size: -
D gene: -
V gene: TRBV18

CDR3 DNA: TGTGCCAGCAGTTACTCGGGGACAGGCGACGAGAACACCATATATTTT
CDR3 protein: CASSYSGTGDENTIYF
J gene: TRBJ1-3
clone size: -
D gene: TRBD1
V gene: TRBV6-6

CDR3 DNA: TGTGCCAGCAGTCGACAACCCAGGGGGATCGGTTCAGTGCAGCCCCAGCATTTT
CDR3 protein: CASSRQPRGIGSVQPQHF
J gene: TRBJ1-5
clone size: -
D gene: TRBD1
V gene: TRBV28

CDR3 DNA: TGTGCCAGCAGCCCCCTCAGGACAGGGATCTACGAGCAGTACTTC
CDR3 protein: CASSPLRTGIYEQYF
J gene: TRBJ2-7
clone size: -
D gene: TRBD1
V gene: TRBV7-2

CDR3 DNA: TGTGCCAGCAGCCAAGCTACGGGAGGCACAGATACGCAGTATTTT
CDR3 protein: CASSQATGGTDTQYF
J gene: TRBJ2-3
clone size: -
D gene: -
V gene: TRBV4-2

CDR3 DNA: TGTGCCATCGGTGGGCTAGCTAGAGGAGTGGATGAGCAGTTCTTC
CDR3 protein: CAIGGLARGVDEQFF
J gene: TRBJ2-1
clone size: -
D gene: -
V gene: TRBV10-3

CDR3 DNA: TGTGCCAGCTCCCAAGGGACTAGCGGGAACTCCTACGAGCAGTACTTC
CDR3 protein: CASSQGTSGNSYEQYF
J gene: TRBJ2-7
clone size: -
D gene: TRBD2
V gene: TRBV18

CDR3 DNA: TGTGCCAGCAGTTTACCACACACTGAAGCTTTCTTT
CDR3 protein: CASSLPHTEAFF
J gene: TRBJ1-1
clone size: few
D gene: -
V gene: TRBV28

CDR3 DNA: TGTGCCAGCAGTGAAGTAGGTGAAAAACTGTTTTTT
CDR3 protein: CASSEVGEKLFF
J gene: TRBJ1-4
clone size: -
D gene: -
V gene: TRBV6-1

CDR3 DNA: TGTGCCAGTAGTATAGCTTCCCGGGACAGTTACCTCTCCTACGAGCAGTACTTC
CDR3 protein: CASSIASRDSYLSYEQYF
J gene: TRBJ2-7
clone size: -
D gene: TRBD1
V gene: TRBV19

CDR3 DNA: TGTGCCAGTAGTATTGGGGGACCGGGAGAGGGCTACGAGCAGTACTTC
CDR3 protein: CASSIGGPGEGYEQYF
J gene: TRBJ2-7
clone size: few
D gene: -
V gene: TRBV19

CDR3 DNA: TGTGCCAGCAGCGGTAGCGGGTTGGCAGATACGCAGTATTTT
CDR3 protein: CASSGSGLADTQYF
J gene: TRBJ2-3
clone size: once
D gene: TRBD2
V gene: TRBV2

CDR3 DNA: TGCGCCAGCACCCACGGTTTTATCTATGGCTACACCTTC
CDR3 protein: CASTHGFIYGYTF
J gene: TRBJ1-2
clone size: -
D gene: -
V gene: TRBV23-1

CDR3 DNA: TGTGCCAGCAGCTCTTCTAGCGGGAGGGCCGGGGAGCTGTTTTTT
CDR3 protein: CASSSSSGRAGELFF
J gene: TRBJ2-2
clone size: -
D gene: TRBD2
V gene: TRBV7-8

CDR3 DNA: TGTGCCAGCAGCCCCGGCGGGGGGAATGGCTACACCTTC
CDR3 protein: CASSPGGGNGYTF
J gene: TRBJ1-2
clone size: -
D gene: -
V gene: TRBV11-2

CDR3 DNA: TGTGCCAGCAGCTTGGTTGGGGGAGGCTCGGATGGCTACACCTTC
CDR3 protein: CASSLVGGGSDGYTF
J gene: TRBJ1-2
clone size: -
D gene: -
V gene: TRBV5-6

CDR3 DNA: TGTGCCACCAGCAGAGACAGGGGGCTGGGTGAAGCTTTCTTT
CDR3 protein: CATSRDRGLGEAFF
J gene: TRBJ1-1
clone size: -
D gene: TRBD1
V gene: TRBV15

CDR3 DNA: TGTGCCAGCAGGGAGGGACAGCCTAACACCGGGGAGCTGTTTTTT
CDR3 protein: CASREGQPNTGELFF
J gene: TRBJ2-2
clone size: -
D gene: -
V gene: TRBV6-5

CDR3 DNA: TGTGCCAGCAGGGGGGGACTAGCGGGAGGAGAGACCCAGTACTTC
CDR3 protein: CASRGGLAGGETQYF
J gene: TRBJ2-5
clone size: -
D gene: TRBD2
V gene: TRBV28

CDR3 DNA: TGTGCCAGCTCTTTGGCGGGAGGGCCCAATGAGCAGTTCTTC
CDR3 protein: CASSLAGGPNEQFF
J gene: TRBJ2-1
clone size: -
D gene: TRBD2
V gene: TRBV18

CDR3 DNA: TGTGCCAGCAGCTTAGGGCAGCTTGGACAGCAGTACTTC
CDR3 protein: CASSLGQLGQQYF
J gene: TRBJ2-7
clone size: -
D gene: -
V gene: TRBV11-3

CDR3 DNA: TGTGCCAGCAGTGAAGGGACTAGCGGCTACACAGATACGCAGTATTTT
CDR3 protein: CASSEGTSGYTDTQYF
J gene: TRBJ2-3
clone size: -
D gene: TRBD2
V gene: TRBV25-1

CDR3 DNA: TGTGCCAGCTCATCGAGGCCGGGACAGGGTCCAGAGACCCAGTACTTC
CDR3 protein: CASSSRPGQGPETQYF
J gene: TRBJ2-5
clone size: -
D gene: TRBD1
V gene: TRBV18

CDR3 DNA: TGTGCCAGCGGCGAAGGACAGGGGAATTCACCCCTCCACTTT
CDR3 protein: CASGEGQGNSPLHF
J gene: TRBJ1-6
clone size: once
D gene: TRBD1
V gene: TRBV7-9

CDR3 DNA: TGTGCCAGCAGCCCTCCCCGGGACACCAGCTCCTACAATGAGCAGTTCTTC
CDR3 protein: CASSPPRDTSSYNEQFF
J gene: TRBJ2-1
clone size: -
D gene: -
V gene: TRBV6-4

CDR3 DNA: TGTGCCAGCAGGGACCACGAACGTGGCAATGAGCAGTTCTTC
CDR3 protein: CASRDHERGNEQFF
J gene: TRBJ2-1
clone size: -
D gene: -
V gene: TRBV27

CDR3 DNA: TGTGCCAGCAGCTTAGTTGGGGGAGGGTACACCGGGGAGCTGTTTTTT
CDR3 protein: CASSLVGGGYTGELFF
J gene: TRBJ2-2
clone size: -
D gene: TRBD2
V gene: TRBV7-2

CDR3 DNA: TGTGCCAGCAGCCGGAGCGGCCGGGAGCTGTTTTTT
CDR3 protein: CASSRSGRELFF
J gene: TRBJ2-2
clone size: -
D gene: -
V gene: TRBV9

CDR3 DNA: TGTGCCAGCAGTCCTGACGGCGACAATGAAAAACTGTTTTTT
CDR3 protein: CASSPDGDNEKLFF
J gene: TRBJ1-4
clone size: few
D gene: -
V gene: TRBV2

CDR3 DNA: TGTGCCAGCGGTCGGGACAGGGTATACGAGCAGTACTTC
CDR3 protein: CASGRDRVYEQYF
J gene: TRBJ2-7
clone size: -
D gene: TRBD1
V gene: TRBV6-1

CDR3 DNA: TGTGCCAGCAGTCCCACGGACAGGGGGCGTTCACCCCTCCACTTT
CDR3 protein: CASSPTDRGRSPLHF
J gene: TRBJ1-6
clone size: -
D gene: TRBD1
V gene: TRBV28

CDR3 DNA: TGCGCCAGCAGCGGGCAGCCGATGAACACTGAAGCTTTCTTT
CDR3 protein: CASSGQPMNTEAFF
J gene: TRBJ1-1
clone size: -
D gene: -
V gene: TRBV5-1

CDR3 DNA: TGTGCCAGCAGCCTAATTAATGAAAAACTGTTTTTT
CDR3 protein: CASSLINEKLFF
J gene: TRBJ1-4
clone size: -
D gene: -
V gene: TRBV28

CDR3 DNA: TGTGCCAGCAGCCTCGGCGGGACATTAGGGCTACGGGACTTC
CDR3 protein: CASSLGGTLGLRDF
J gene: TRBJ1-2
clone size: -
D gene: -
V gene: TRBV28

CDR3 DNA: TGCAGCGTTGAAGTTAGAGCTTCCTACAATGAGCAGTTCTTC
CDR3 protein: CSVEVRASYNEQFF
J gene: TRBJ2-1
clone size: once
D gene: -
V gene: TRBV29-1

CDR3 DNA: TGTGCCAGCAGCTTGAACCAGGGATACGAGCAGTACTTC
CDR3 protein: CASSLNQGYEQYF
J gene: TRBJ2-7
clone size: once
D gene: -
V gene: TRBV7-2

CDR3 DNA: TGTGCCAGCAGTGAAGAATTCCAAGGGAAGCAGTACTTC
CDR3 protein: CASSEEFQGKQYF
J gene: TRBJ2-7
clone size: -
D gene: -
V gene: TRBV2

CDR3 DNA: TGTGCCAGCTCACCGCGGACAGGGGAGGAGACTAGCGGGAGGGCCGGGACAGATACGCAGTATTTT
CDR3 protein: CASSPRTGEETSGRAGTDTQYF
J gene: TRBJ2-3
clone size: -
D gene: TRBD2
V gene: TRBV18

CDR3 DNA: TGTGCCAGCAGTTCACGCGTCGTGGGGGGAAGCACAGATACGCAGTATTTT
CDR3 protein: CASSSRVVGGSTDTQYF
J gene: TRBJ2-3
clone size: once
D gene: -
V gene: TRBV27

CDR3 DNA: TGTGCCAGCATGGACGGGAGTTTTACCTACGAGCAGTACTTC
CDR3 protein: CASMDGSFTYEQYF
J gene: TRBJ2-7
clone size: -
D gene: -
V gene: TRBV27

CDR3 DNA: TGTGCCAGCAGGACGATAAAGGGACAGGGGGCGCTGGGTTTCTTT
CDR3 protein: CASRTIKGQGALGFF
J gene: TRBJ1-1
clone size: -
D gene: TRBD1
V gene: TRBV11-2